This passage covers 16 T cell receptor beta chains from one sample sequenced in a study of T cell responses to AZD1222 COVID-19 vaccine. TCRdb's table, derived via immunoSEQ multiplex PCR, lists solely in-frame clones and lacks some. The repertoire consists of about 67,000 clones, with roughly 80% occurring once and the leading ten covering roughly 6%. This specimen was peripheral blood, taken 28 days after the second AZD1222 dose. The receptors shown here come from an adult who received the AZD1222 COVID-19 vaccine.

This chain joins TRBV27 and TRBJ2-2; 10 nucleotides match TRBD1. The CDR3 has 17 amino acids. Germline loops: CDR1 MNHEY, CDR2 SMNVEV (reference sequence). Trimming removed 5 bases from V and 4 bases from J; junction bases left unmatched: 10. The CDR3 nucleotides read TGTGCCAGCAGTCCCATAGGGACAGGGGAGGTCACCGGGGAGCTGTTTTTT. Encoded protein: CASSPIGTGEVTGELFF.

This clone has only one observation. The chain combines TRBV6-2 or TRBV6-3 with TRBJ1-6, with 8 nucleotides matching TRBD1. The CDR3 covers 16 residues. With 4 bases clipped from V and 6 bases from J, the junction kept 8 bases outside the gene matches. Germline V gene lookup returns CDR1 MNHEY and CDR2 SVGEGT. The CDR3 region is CASSSITGGGNSPLHF. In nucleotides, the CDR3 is TGTGCCAGCAGTTCCATTACAGGGGGAGGTAATTCACCCCTCCACTTT.

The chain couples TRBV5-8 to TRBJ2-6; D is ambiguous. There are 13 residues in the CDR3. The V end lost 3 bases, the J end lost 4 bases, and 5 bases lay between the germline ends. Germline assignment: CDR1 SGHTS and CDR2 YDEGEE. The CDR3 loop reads CASSSWGANVLTF. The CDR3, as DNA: TGTGCCAGCAGCTCCTGGGGGGCCAACGTCCTGACTTTC.

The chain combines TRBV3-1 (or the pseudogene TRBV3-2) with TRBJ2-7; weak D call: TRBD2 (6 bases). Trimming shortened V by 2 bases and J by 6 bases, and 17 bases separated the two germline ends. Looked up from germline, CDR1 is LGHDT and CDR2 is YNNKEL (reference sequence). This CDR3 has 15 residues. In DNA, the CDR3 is TGTGCCAGCAGCCAATCCCCGCTTGGAGGGTTCGAGCAGTACTTC. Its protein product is CASSQSPLGGFEQYF.

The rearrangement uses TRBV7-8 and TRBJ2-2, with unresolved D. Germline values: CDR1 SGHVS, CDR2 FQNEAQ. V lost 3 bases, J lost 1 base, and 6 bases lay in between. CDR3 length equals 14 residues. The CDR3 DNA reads TGTGCCAGCAGCTTCTCCGAGAACACCGGGGAGCTGTTTTTT. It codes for CASSFSENTGELFF.

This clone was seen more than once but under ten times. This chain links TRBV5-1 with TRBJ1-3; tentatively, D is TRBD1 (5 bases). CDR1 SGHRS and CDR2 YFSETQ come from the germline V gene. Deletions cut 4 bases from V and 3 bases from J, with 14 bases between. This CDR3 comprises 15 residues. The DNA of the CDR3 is TGCGCCAGCAGCACATGGGGGACCCTTGGAAACACCATATATTTT. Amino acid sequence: CASSTWGTLGNTIYF.

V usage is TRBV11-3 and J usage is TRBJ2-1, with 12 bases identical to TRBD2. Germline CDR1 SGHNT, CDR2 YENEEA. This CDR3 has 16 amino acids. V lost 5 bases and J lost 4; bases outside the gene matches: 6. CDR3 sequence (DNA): TGTGCCAGCAGCCCCTCCGGGACTAGCGGGTACAATGAGCAGTTCTTC. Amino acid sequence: CASSPSGTSGYNEQFF. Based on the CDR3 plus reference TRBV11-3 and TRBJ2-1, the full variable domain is EAGVVQSPRYKIIEKKQPVAFWCNPISGHNTLYWYLQNLGQGPELLIRYENEEAVDDSQLPKDRFSAERLKGVDSTLKIQPAELGDSAVYLCASSPSGTSGYNEQFFGPGTRLTVL.

CDR3 nucleotide sequence: TGTGCCAGCACTGACAGGGTGAGTGAAAAACTGTTTTTT. This encodes CASTDRVSEKLFF. The chain recombines TRBV21-1 with TRBJ1-4; no DNA check was done on the table's D call, TRBD1. TRBV21-1 corresponds to a pseudogene. This CDR3 region has 13 residues.

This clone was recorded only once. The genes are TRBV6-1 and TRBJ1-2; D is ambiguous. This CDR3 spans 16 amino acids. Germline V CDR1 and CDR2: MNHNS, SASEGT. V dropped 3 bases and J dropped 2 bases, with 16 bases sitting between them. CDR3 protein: CASSETPREGNYGYTF. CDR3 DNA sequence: TGTGCCAGCAGTGAGACCCCTAGAGAGGGCAACTATGGCTACACCTTC.

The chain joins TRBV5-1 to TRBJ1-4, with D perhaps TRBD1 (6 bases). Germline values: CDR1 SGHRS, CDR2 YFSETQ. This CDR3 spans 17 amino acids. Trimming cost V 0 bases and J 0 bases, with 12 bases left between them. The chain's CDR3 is CASSLDTGAATNEKLFF. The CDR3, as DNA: TGCGCCAGCAGCTTGGATACGGGGGCGGCAACTAATGAAAAACTGTTTTTT.

CDR3 sequence: CSVAGNTGELFF. DNA for the CDR3: TGCAGCGTTGCCGGCAACACCGGGGAGCTGTTTTTT. The chain recombines TRBV29-1 with TRBJ2-2; D remains unclear. CDR1 and CDR2 from the germline V gene are SQVTM and ANQGSEA. The CDR3 runs 12 residues. The V end lost 4 bases, the J end lost 2 bases, and 5 bases lay between the germline ends.

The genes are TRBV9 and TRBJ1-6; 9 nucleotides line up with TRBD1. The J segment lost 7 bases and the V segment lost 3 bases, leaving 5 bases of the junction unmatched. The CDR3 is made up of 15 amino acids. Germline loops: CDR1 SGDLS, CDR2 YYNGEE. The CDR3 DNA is TGTGCCAGCAGCGCGGGACAGGGTGGAAATTCACCCCTCCACTTT. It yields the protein CASSAGQGGNSPLHF.

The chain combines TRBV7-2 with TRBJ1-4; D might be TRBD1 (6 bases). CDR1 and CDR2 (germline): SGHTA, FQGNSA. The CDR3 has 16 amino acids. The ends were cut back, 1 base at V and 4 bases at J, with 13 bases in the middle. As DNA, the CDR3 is TGTGCCAGCAGCTTAGGGTGGACAGTTGTTAATGAAAAACTGTTTTTT. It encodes CASSLGWTVVNEKLFF.

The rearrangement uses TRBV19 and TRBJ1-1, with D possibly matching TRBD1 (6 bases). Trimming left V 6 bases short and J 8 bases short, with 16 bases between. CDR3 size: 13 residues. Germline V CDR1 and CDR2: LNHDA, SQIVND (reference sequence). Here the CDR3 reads CASSYAGAVEAFF. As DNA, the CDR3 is TGTGCCAGTAGCTACGCAGGGGCTGTGGAAGCTTTCTTT.

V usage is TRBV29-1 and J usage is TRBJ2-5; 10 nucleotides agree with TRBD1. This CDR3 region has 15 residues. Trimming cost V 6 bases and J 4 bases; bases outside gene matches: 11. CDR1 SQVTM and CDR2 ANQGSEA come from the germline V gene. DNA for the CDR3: TGCAGCGTGGGGGGCCGGGACAGGGGAAGAGAGACCCAGTACTTC. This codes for CSVGGRDRGRETQYF. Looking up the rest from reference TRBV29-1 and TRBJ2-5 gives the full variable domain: SAVISQKPSRDICQRGTSLTIQCQVDSQVTMMFWYRQQPGQSLTLIATANQGSEATYESGFVIDKFPISRPNLTFSTLTVSNMSPEDSSIYLCSVGGRDRGRETQYFGPGTRLLVL.

In nucleotides, the CDR3 is TGTGCCAGCAGCGAGGGACAGGGTCTCCCCTACGAGCAGTACTTC. Its protein product is CASSEGQGLPYEQYF. The gene calls are TRBV9 and TRBJ2-7; 9 positions match TRBD1. CDR3 size: 15 residues. Germline V CDR1 and CDR2: SGDLS, YYNGEE. J was trimmed by 2 bases and V by 3 bases; bases with no gene match: 6.